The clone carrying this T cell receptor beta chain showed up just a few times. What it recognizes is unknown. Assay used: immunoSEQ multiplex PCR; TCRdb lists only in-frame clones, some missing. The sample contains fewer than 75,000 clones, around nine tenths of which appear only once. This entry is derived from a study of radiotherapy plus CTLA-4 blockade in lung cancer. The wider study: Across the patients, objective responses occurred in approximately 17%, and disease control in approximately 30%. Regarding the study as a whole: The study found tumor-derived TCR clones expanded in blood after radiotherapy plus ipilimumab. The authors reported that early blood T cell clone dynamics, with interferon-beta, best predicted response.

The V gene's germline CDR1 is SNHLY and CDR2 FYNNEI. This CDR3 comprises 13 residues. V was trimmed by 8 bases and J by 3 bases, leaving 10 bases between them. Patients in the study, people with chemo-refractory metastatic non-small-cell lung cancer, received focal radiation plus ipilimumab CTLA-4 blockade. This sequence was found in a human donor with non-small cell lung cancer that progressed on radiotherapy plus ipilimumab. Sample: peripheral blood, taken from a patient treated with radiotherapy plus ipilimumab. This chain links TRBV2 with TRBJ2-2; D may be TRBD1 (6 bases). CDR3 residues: CASHREHTGELFF. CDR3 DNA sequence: TGTGCCAGCCACAGGGAACACACCGGGGAGCTGTTTTTT.